The T cell receptor beta chain described here comes from a study of OX40 agonist ivuxolimab in advanced cancers. With respect to the entire study: Ivuxolimab was a fully human IgG2 agonistic monoclonal antibody targeting the costimulatory receptor OX40 (CD134). Intravenous ivuxolimab was administered to patients every 2 weeks at six dose levels: 0.01, 0.1, 0.3, 1.5, 3 and 10 mg/kg. Of the approximately 53 patients in dose escalation, about 20 had hepatocellular carcinoma, some 15 had melanoma, 9 had renal cell carcinoma and 9 had head and neck cancer. A male proportion of roughly 80% and a mean age of roughly 55 years, ranging from roughly 23 to 90, were recorded for the dose-escalation cohort. Patients were allowed to have had prior anti-PD-1, anti-PD-L1 or anti-CTLA-4 therapy, and less than 45% of the dose-escalation patients had previously received checkpoint inhibitors. Partial responses occurred in three dose-escalation patients: two with cutaneous melanoma and one with hepatocellular carcinoma. The purpose of peripheral TCRbeta sequencing was to test whether ivuxolimab changed TCR sequence diversity and led to clonal T-cell expansion. The paper reports the monotherapy dose-escalation portion (N of about 51 patients) of the phase I ivuxolimab trial. Paper-wide results and their limitations: The antigen specificity of the peripheral T cells that underwent clonal expansion was not determined. Clonal expansion of both CD4+ and CD8+ blood T cells was observed from baseline to week 6 at doses 0.1 to 3.0 mg/kg. On average, CD8+ T cells showed more expanded clones than CD4+ T cells after ivuxolimab. In partial responders in the 0.1-3.0 mg/kg groups, normalized peripheral clonal expansion was found to be among the lowest, especially among CD8+ T cells. Low levels of normalized T-cell clonal expansion were also seen in some nonresponding patients.

Patients with a history of autoimmune disease or receiving systemic immunosuppression were excluded from the trial. In every dose cohort, peripheral blood was drawn for TCR sequencing at baseline, cycle 4 day 1, and cycle 7 day 1. Samples were obtained from an open-label, multicenter, first-in-human phase I dose-escalation trial of ivuxolimab. Adults with locally advanced or metastatic melanoma, renal cell carcinoma, hepatocellular carcinoma or head and neck squamous cell carcinoma were enrolled in the trial. Before TCR sequencing, CD4+ T cells and CD8+ T cells were sorted from peripheral blood as separate populations. The junction carries 7 bases between V and J, which are trimmed by 2 bases and 2 bases respectively. Taken from cysteine to phenylalanine, the CDR3 has 14 residues. Of all the DNA, just the CDR3 is kept, 42 bases in frame from base 1. CDR1 and CDR2 are read off the germline V gene as MDHEN and SYDVKM.

In regard to this clone: This receptor's antigen is unknown. It has no much larger one-base neighbor in the sample; base qualities were not kept.

To sequence the TCRbeta CDR3 region, genomic DNA was isolated from the sorted cells. TCRbeta CDR3 regions were sequenced using the immunoSEQ Assay. Held by TCRdb, this immuneACCESS table contains in-frame sequences only and omits some clones. Under half of the omission traces to an unresolved V gene where checked; the cause of the rest is unknown. The sample table shows 26,000 or so clones, and roughly 90% are seen once. The top ten clonotypes cover roughly a fifth of the sample. In this chain, TRBV28 is recombined with TRBJ1-5; the D gene lacks a confident call. The specimen was CD4+ or CD8+ T cells sorted from blood, collected in a trial of the OX40 agonist ivuxolimab. The TCR comes from an adult with an advanced solid tumor such as melanoma, head and neck, liver or kidney cancer. CDR3 sequence: CASSLGVGNQPQHF. The bases read TGTGCCAGCAGTTTAGGGGTTGGCAATCAGCCCCAGCATTTT.